This entry lists 25 T cell receptor beta chains sequenced from one sample in a study of read filtering for tumor transcriptome and immune sequencing. Molecular barcoded adaptors covering alpha/delta and beta/gamma chains were used on approximately 440 ng RNA. One entry per CDR3 protein results from TCRdb running MiXCR on the reads. The sample holds around 20,000 distinct CDR3 sequences, approximately 20% seen once. The sample comprised a population of CD138-negative cells sorted from bone marrow. These receptors were obtained from a donor at least 40 years old with multiple myeloma.

The sample holds many counts of this clonotype. The J gene is TRBJ2-3, the V gene TRBV5-1, with D perhaps TRBD1 or TRBD2 (5 bases each). The V and J ends lost 5 bases and 0 bases respectively, with 7 bases between them. The CDR3 sequence is 13 residues long. Per germline, CDR1 SGHRS and CDR2 YFSETQ. The DNA of the CDR3 is TGCGCCAGCAGACGGGGCAGCACAGATACGCAGTATTTT. It yields the protein CASRRGSTDTQYF.

This clonotype appeared a few times. The J gene is TRBJ2-3, the V gene TRBV28, with TRBD1 matching over 8 bases. V shed 5 bases, J shed 2 bases, and the junction held 9 bases outside the gene matches. Germline V gene sequence: CDR1 MDHEN, CDR2 SYDVKM. The CDR3 contains 16 residues. CDR3 sequence (DNA): TGTGCCAGCAGTGGACCCGGGACAGGAACCACAGATACGCAGTATTTT. It specifies CASSGPGTGTTDTQYF.

The sample holds many counts of this clonotype. The chain couples TRBV29-1 to TRBJ2-3; D not certain. The V end lost 2 bases, the J end lost 0 bases, and 9 bases lay between the germline ends. The CDR3 runs 14 residues. Germline values: CDR1 SQVTM, CDR2 ANQGSEA. This chain's CDR3 is CSVELQISTDTQYF. DNA of the CDR3: TGCAGCGTTGAACTCCAGATTAGCACAGATACGCAGTATTTT.

This clonotype is labeled medium-sized. The chain is built from TRBV20-1 and TRBJ2-1, with D unresolved. From germline, CDR1 is DFQATT and CDR2 SNEGSKA (reference sequence). This CDR3 contains 13 residues. V lost 0 bases and J 8 bases, leaving 11 bases between the germline ends. The CDR3 DNA is TGCAGTGCTAGAGATTTTGGTGGCGATGAGCAGTTCTTC. Its translation: CSARDFGGDEQFF.

This chain connects TRBV2 to TRBJ2-2, with 8 bases fitting TRBD1. After removal of 7 bases from V and 7 bases from J, the junction contained 5 bases not matched to a gene. The CDR3 is 13 residues long. CDR1 SNHLY and CDR2 FYNNEI come from the germline V gene. The CDR3 nucleotides read TGTGCCAGCACAGGACAGGGCCACGGGGAGCTGTTTTTT. Translation gives CASTGQGHGELFF. The full variable domain, completed using reference TRBV2 and TRBJ2-2, is EPEVTQTPSHQVTQMGQEVILRCVPISNHLYFYWYRQILGQKVEFLVSFYNNEISEKSEIFDDQFSVERPDGSNFTLKIRSTKLEDSAMYFCASTGQGHGELFFGEGSRLTVL.

This clonotype was seen at least ten times. This chain connects TRBV7-2 to TRBJ2-3, with D perhaps TRBD2 (5 bases). V lost 1 base and J lost 4, with 12 bases in between. The CDR3 covers 15 residues. The germline V gene has CDR1 SGHTA and CDR2 FQGNSA. The CDR3 DNA follows: TGTGCCAGCAGCTTAGAGGTGGCGGGTTCAGATACGCAGTATTTT. Translation: CASSLEVAGSDTQYF.

This clonotype has a count of ten or more. The chain links TRBV19 to TRBJ2-1; tentative D call: TRBD2 (6 bases). Trimming shortened V by 3 bases and J by 5 bases, and 20 bases separated the two germline ends. In germline, CDR1 is LNHDA, CDR2 SQIVND (reference sequence). This CDR3 is built from 17 residues. CDR3 protein: CASSIAGPPVENNEQFF. CDR3 in DNA: TGTGCCAGTAGTATTGCGGGGCCGCCTGTGGAGAACAATGAGCAGTTCTTC.

CDR3 protein: CASSEYRGTDTQYF. The CDR3 DNA is TGTGCCAGCAGTGAATATCGGGGGACAGATACGCAGTATTTT. The chain combines TRBV25-1 with TRBJ2-3, with a weak D call TRBD2 (6 bases). Germline V gene sequence: CDR1 MGHDK, CDR2 SYGVNS. CDR3 length: 14 residues. V was pared by 0 bases and J by 3 bases, with 7 bases between. Together with reference TRBV25-1 and TRBJ2-3, the CDR3 gives the full variable domain: EADIYQTPRYLVIGTGKKITLECSQTMGHDKMYWYQQDPGMELHLIHYSYGVNSTEKGDLSSESTVSRIRTEHFPLTLESARPSHTSQYLCASSEYRGTDTQYFGPGTRLTVL.

The table lists this clonotype with many counts. The rearrangement links TRBV7-6 to TRBJ2-7; 12 nucleotides match TRBD1. The ends lost 6 bases at V and 4 bases at J; junction bases unmatched: 10. Germline values: CDR1 SGHVS, CDR2 FNYEAQ. The CDR3 is 16 residues long. CDR3 loop: CASSPGGDRGQYEQYF. The CDR3 nucleotides are TGTGCCAGCAGTCCAGGGGGGGACAGGGGGCAGTACGAGCAGTACTTC.

This clonotype is deemed medium-sized. The rearrangement uses TRBV28 and TRBJ2-3, with unresolved D. The CDR3 runs to 12 residues. The germline V and J ends were trimmed by 5 bases and 10 bases, with 13 bases remaining between them. CDR1 is MDHEN and CDR2 is SYDVKM in the germline V gene. Here the CDR3 reads CASSPLRLAQYF. The CDR3 DNA reads TGTGCCAGCAGTCCCCTTAGGTTGGCGCAGTATTTT.

V gene TRBV18 combines with J gene TRBJ2-5; D not certain. Deletions cut 1 base from V and 3 bases from J, with 12 bases between. The CDR3 covers 15 residues. CDR1 is KGHSH, CDR2 LQKENI, per germline. The CDR3 nucleotides are TGTGCCAGCTCACCACGCAGGACGCAAGAAGAGACCCAGTACTTC. Its translation is CASSPRRTQEETQYF.

Of note for this clonotype: The junction departs from germline at one end; a sequencing error may be responsible. The chain couples TRBV7-9 to TRBJ2-3; D gene ambiguous. The CDR3 has 16 residues. Germline V lookup: CDR1 SEHNR, CDR2 FQNEAQ (reference sequence). The chain's CDR3 is CASRLSPLLSTDTQYF. Written as DNA, the CDR3 is TGTGCGAGCCGCCTCTCACCTCTACTTAGCACGGATACGCAGTATTTT.

For this clonotype: The junction departs from germline at one end; a sequencing error may be responsible. DNA of the CDR3: TGTGCCAGCAGCTCAGAGGGTGGGGGAACCTACGAGCAGTGCTTC. This gives the protein CASSSEGGGTYEQCF. The J gene is TRBJ2-7, the V gene TRBV7-8; either TRBD1 or TRBD2 may supply D (5 bases each). The CDR3 runs 15 residues. Germline assignment: CDR1 SGHVS and CDR2 FQNEAQ.

There are many counts of this clonotype. The CDR3 is CASSRLAGDEQFF. CDR3 DNA: TGTGCCAGCAGTAGACTAGCGGGAGATGAGCAGTTCTTC. The V gene is TRBV6-2 or TRBV6-3, the J gene TRBJ2-1, with 12 bases matching TRBD2. Germline CDR1 MNHEY, CDR2 SVGEGT. Germline trimming cut 5 bases from V and 8 bases from J; bases unmatched to any gene: 1. There are 13 residues in the CDR3.

V gene TRBV21-1 combines with J gene TRBJ2-7; TRBD2 is the table's D call, not checked against the DNA. TRBV21-1 is an annotated pseudogene. The CDR3 has 16 residues. The DNA for the CDR3 is TGTGCCAGCAGCAAGCGACTAGCGGGAGCTTCTGGCGAGCAGTACTTC. It encodes CASSKRLAGASGEQYF.

This clonotype came up a few times. CDR3 region: CSVRRGLGTEAFF. DNA of the CDR3: TGCAGCGTGCGAAGGGGGCTGGGCACTGAAGCTTTCTTT. This sequence joins TRBV29-1 and TRBJ1-1; 7 nucleotides align to TRBD1. Per germline, CDR1 SQVTM and CDR2 ANQGSEA. The CDR3 is made up of 13 amino acids. V trimming: 6 bases; J trimming: 4 bases; junction bases outside the gene matches: 8.

Comments on this clonotype: Mismatch with germline at one junction end may stem from a read error. The V and J genes are TRBV5-1 and TRBJ2-7, with D perhaps TRBD2 (5 bases). The length of the CDR3 is 12 residues. The V gene's germline CDR1 is SGHRS and CDR2 YFSETQ. The CDR3 here is CASSGSNNEQYF. CDR3 nucleotide sequence: TGCGCCAGCAGCGGGAGTAACAACGAGCAGTACTTT.

This clonotype was found a few times. The V and J genes are TRBV28 and TRBJ2-1; no clear D gene. The CDR3 contains 14 residues. Germline CDR1 reads MDHEN; CDR2 reads SYDVKM. V was shortened by 5 bases and J by 6 bases, with 14 bases between the two germline ends. CDR3 in amino acids: CASSRWSGGNEQFF. The CDR3 DNA follows: TGTGCCAGCAGTCGTTGGTCAGGTGGCAATGAGCAGTTCTTC.

As to this clonotype: A much larger clone differs from this one at a single base, so this may be a read error. J is TRBJ1-4 and V is TRBV7-3; TRBD1 is a possible D gene (6 bases). Per the germline V gene, CDR1 is SGHTA and CDR2 is FQGTGA. This CDR3 region has 13 residues. In DNA form, the CDR3 reads TGTGCCAGCAGAACAGGGAAAAGTGAAATACTGTTTTTT. It translates to CASRTGKSEILFF.

The rearrangement uses TRBV20-1 and TRBJ2-1; D might be TRBD2 (5 bases). The V gene lost 5 bases and the J gene lost 0 bases, with 17 bases spanning the gap. Germline V gene lookup returns CDR1 DFQATT and CDR2 SNEGSKA (reference sequence). The CDR3 loop spans 16 amino acids. CDR3 nucleotides: TGCAGTGCTCCCGGGATTAAAGCGGACTCCTACAATGAGCAGTTCTTC. Protein product: CSAPGIKADSYNEQFF.

This clonotype was counted ten times or more. The DNA for the CDR3 is TGTGCCAGCTCACCAGGGACAGGAAACACCGGGGAGCTGTTTTTT. Its protein is CASSPGTGNTGELFF. The V call is TRBV18, the J call TRBJ2-2; 8 bases fit TRBD1. Trimming at V came to 2 bases and at J to 2 bases, leaving 1 base not matched to a gene. The germline CDR1 and CDR2 sequences are KGHSH and LQKENI. The CDR3 loop spans 15 amino acids.

The sample holds many counts of this clonotype. This chain joins TRBV28 and TRBJ2-2; tentative D call: TRBD2 (5 bases). This CDR3 has 15 amino acids. Germline V lookup: CDR1 MDHEN, CDR2 SYDVKM. V lost 6 bases, J lost 4 bases, and 15 bases lay in between. The CDR3 region has the DNA TGTGCCAGCAGCCCCGCCGTGGAGGTCACCGGGGAGCTGTTTTTT. Its translation is CASSPAVEVTGELFF.

This clonotype was seen a few times. Given a far larger clone just one base away, this is likely a sequencing read error. The chain links TRBV11-2 to TRBJ1-4; no clear D. Germline V lookup: CDR1 SGHAT, CDR2 FQNNGV. This CDR3 contains 14 residues. V was clipped by 3 bases and J by 5 bases, with 10 bases between them. Written as DNA, the CDR3 is TGTGCCAGCAGCTTCAACAGCCTAAATGAAAAACTGTTTTTT. Translated, it gives CASSFNSLNEKLFF.

This chain uses TRBV20-1 with TRBJ1-5; no firm D call. With 0 bases removed from V and 6 bases from J, the gap between germline ends came to 6 bases. CDR1 DFQATT and CDR2 SNEGSKA come from the germline V gene (reference sequence). The CDR3 has 12 amino acids. The CDR3: CSARDPLQPQHF. For the CDR3, the DNA is TGCAGTGCTAGAGATCCCCTTCAGCCCCAGCATTTT.

This clonotype was observed a few times. J is TRBJ2-1 and V is TRBV29-1, with D uncertain. Deletions cut 4 bases from V and 9 bases from J, with 16 bases between. The CDR3 contains 13 residues. Germline CDR1 reads SQVTM; CDR2 reads ANQGSEA. The DNA for the CDR3 is TGCAGCGTTGCGATTTCACCCGGCACTGAGCAGTTCTTC. As protein: CSVAISPGTEQFF.